One T cell receptor (beta chain) is described in this entry. The V and J ends lost 3 bases and 6 bases, in that order; junction bases with no gene match: 12. Germline CDR1 SGHRS, CDR2 YFSETQ. The CDR3 is made up of 16 amino acids. Assay: immunoSEQ multiplex PCR; the TCRdb copy retains only in-frame clones and omits some. Of hundreds of thousands of clones listed, roughly 88% are singletons. The sample is drawn from a study of cytomegalovirus exposure and HLA in healthy donors. The gene calls are TRBV5-1 and TRBJ2-1, with 7 bases that match TRBD2. The sequencing input was PBMCs. The clonotype comes from a woman between 18 and 29 years old in good health and CMV-seronegative. The CDR3 coding sequence is TGCGCCAGCAGCTGGGGGGGGACTCCCTCCGCCAATGAGCAGTTCTTC. This gives the protein CASSWGGTPSANEQFF. The entire variable domain, with the rest obtained from reference TRBV5-1 and TRBJ2-1, is as follows: KAGVTQTPRYLIKTRGQQVTLSCSPISGHRSVSWYQQTPGQGLQFLFEYFSETQRNKGNFPGRFSGRQFSNSRSEMNVSTLELGDSALYLCASSWGGTPSANEQFFGPGTRLTVL.